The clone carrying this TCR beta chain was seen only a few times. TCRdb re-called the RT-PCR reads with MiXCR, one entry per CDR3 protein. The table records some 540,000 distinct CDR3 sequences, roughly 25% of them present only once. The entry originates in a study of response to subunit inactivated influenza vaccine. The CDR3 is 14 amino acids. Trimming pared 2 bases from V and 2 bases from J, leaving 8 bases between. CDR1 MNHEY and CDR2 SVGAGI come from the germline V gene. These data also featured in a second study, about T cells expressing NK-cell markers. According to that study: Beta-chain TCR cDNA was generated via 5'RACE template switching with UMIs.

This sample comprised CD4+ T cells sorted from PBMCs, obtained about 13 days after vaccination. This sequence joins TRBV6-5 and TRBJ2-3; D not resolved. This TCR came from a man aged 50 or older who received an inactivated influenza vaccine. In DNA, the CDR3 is TGTGCCAGCAGTTACAATCCGGTCACAGATACGCAGTATTTT. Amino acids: CASSYNPVTDTQYF.